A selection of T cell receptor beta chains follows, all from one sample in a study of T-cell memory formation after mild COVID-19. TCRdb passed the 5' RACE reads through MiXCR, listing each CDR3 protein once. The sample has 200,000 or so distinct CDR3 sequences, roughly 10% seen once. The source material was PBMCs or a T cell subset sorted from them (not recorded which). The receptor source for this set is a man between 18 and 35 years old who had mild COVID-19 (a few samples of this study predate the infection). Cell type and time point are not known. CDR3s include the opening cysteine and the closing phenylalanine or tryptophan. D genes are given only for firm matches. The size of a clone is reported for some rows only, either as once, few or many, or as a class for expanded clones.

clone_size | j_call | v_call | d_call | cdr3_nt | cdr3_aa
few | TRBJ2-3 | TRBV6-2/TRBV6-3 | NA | TGTGCCAGCAGCCGCCGTGGGGATACGCAGTATTTT | CASSRRGDTQYF
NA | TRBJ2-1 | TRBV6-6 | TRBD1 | TGTGCCAGCAGTTTTCAACAGGGGTACAATGAGCAGTTCTTC | CASSFQQGYNEQFF
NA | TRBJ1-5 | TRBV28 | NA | TGTGCCAGCAGCCGGTCGGGGGATCAGCCCCAGCATTTT | CASSRSGDQPQHF
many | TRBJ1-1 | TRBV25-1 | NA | TGTGCCAGCAGGCCGGACCCGAACACTGAAGCTTTCTTT | CASRPDPNTEAFF
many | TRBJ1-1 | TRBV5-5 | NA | TGTGCCAGCAGCTTGACCCCGAACACTGAAGCTTTCTTT | CASSLTPNTEAFF
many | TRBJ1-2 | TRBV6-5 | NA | TGTGCCAGCAGTTACCGGCAGAACTATGGCTACACCTTC | CASSYRQNYGYTF
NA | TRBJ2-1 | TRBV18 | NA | TGTGCCAGCTCCCCTTCGGTCGGGGGTGATGAGCAGTTCTTC | CASSPSVGGDEQFF
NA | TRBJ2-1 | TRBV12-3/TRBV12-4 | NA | TGTGCCAGCACCCTGGACTGGAACAATGAGCAGTTCTTC | CASTLDWNNEQFF
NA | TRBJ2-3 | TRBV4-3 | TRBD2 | TGCGCCAGCAGCGCGACTAGCGGGGATGATACGCAGTATTTT | CASSATSGDDTQYF
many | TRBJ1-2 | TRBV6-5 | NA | TGTGCCAGCAGCAACCACCCTGATGGCTACACCTTC | CASSNHPDGYTF
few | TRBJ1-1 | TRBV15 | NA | TGTGCCACCAGCAGAGTCTGGGCAGTTGAAGCTTTCTTT | CATSRVWAVEAFF
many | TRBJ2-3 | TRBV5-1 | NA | TGCGCCAGCAGCATACAGACGGAGGATACGCAGTATTTT | CASSIQTEDTQYF
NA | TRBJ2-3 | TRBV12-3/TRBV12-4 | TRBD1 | TGTGCCAGCAGTGACCCCTCGACAGGGGGAGGCACAGATACGCAGTATTTT | CASSDPSTGGGTDTQYF
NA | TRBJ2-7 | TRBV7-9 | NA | TGTGCCAGCGAGCCCTACGAGCAGTACTTC | CASEPYEQYF
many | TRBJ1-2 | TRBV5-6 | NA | TGTGCCAGCATCAACCAAAAGAGAGGGCGTGGGTTCTATGGCTACACCTTC | CASINQKRGRGFYGYTF
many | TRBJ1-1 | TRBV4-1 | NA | TGCGCCAGCAGCCAAGTCTCGGGACCGAGAATGAACACTGAAGCTTTCTTT | CASSQVSGPRMNTEAFF
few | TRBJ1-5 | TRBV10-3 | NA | TGTGCCATCAATTCGGACCTCAATCAGCCCCAGCATTTT | CAINSDLNQPQHF
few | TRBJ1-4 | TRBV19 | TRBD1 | TGTGCCAGTAGTATACGGGACAGTAATAATGAAAAACTGTTTTTT | CASSIRDSNNEKLFF
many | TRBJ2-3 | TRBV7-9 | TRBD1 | TGTGCCAGCAGCTCACAGGGGGCAGATACGCAGTATTTT | CASSSQGADTQYF
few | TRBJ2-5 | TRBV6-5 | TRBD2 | TGTGCCAGCAGTGAATTGGTCTTAGCGGGGGAGCAAGAGACCCAGTACTTC | CASSELVLAGEQETQYF